A selection of T cell receptor beta chains follows, all from one sample in a study of T cell responses to AZD1222 COVID-19 vaccine. Some clones are missing from TCRdb's copy, which holds only in-frame ones; the method was immunoSEQ multiplex PCR. This sample yields roughly 100,000 clones, of which 70% to 90% are seen a single time; 2.5% to 3% belongs to the top ten. The sequences come from peripheral blood, collected on day 0 of AZD1222 vaccination. The receptors come from an adult in good health. Both conserved end residues are part of each CDR3. The D gene is left open where the match is weak. The size entry is marked missing in some rows and otherwise reads once, few, many or a size class.

d_call	clone_size	v_call	j_call	cdr3_aa	cdr3_nt
TRBD1	NA	TRBV2	TRBJ1-2	CASSRGLYGYTF	TGTGCCAGCTCCAGGGGGCTCTATGGCTACACCTTC
NA	once	TRBV6-5	TRBJ2-7	CASRRDNTYEQYF	TGTGCCAGCAGACGGGACAACACCTACGAGCAGTACTTC
NA	NA	TRBV3-1/TRBV3-2	TRBJ1-2	CASSQGGNYGYTF	TGTGCCAGCAGCCAGGGCGGGAACTATGGCTACACCTTC
TRBD1	NA	TRBV4-1	TRBJ1-5	CASSQGTGGQPQHF	TGCGCCAGCAGCCAAGGGACAGGGGGACAGCCCCAGCATTTT
NA	NA	TRBV5-4	TRBJ2-1	CASSSSQGQGKQFF	TGTGCCAGCAGCTCTTCTCAGGGGCAGGGTAAGCAGTTCTTC
TRBD1	NA	TRBV6-5	TRBJ2-5	CASSRDRFQETQYF	TGTGCCAGCAGTAGGGACAGGTTCCAAGAGACCCAGTACTTC
TRBD2	NA	TRBV10-3	TRBJ2-7	CAIGGGATVYEQYF	TGTGCCATCGGGGGAGGGGCAACCGTCTACGAGCAGTACTTC
NA	NA	TRBV7-7	TRBJ2-3	CASSPGTLSTDTQYF	TGTGCTAGCAGCCCCGGGACACTAAGCACAGATACGCAGTATTTT
NA	NA	TRBV2	TRBJ2-3	CASSDLHQRTDTQYF	TGTGCCAGCAGTGACCTCCACCAACGCACAGATACGCAGTATTTT
NA	NA	TRBV29-1	TRBJ1-1	CSVDSSTEAFF	TGCAGCGTTGACAGCTCCACTGAAGCTTTCTTT
TRBD1	NA	TRBV6-5	TRBJ1-3	CASSIEGAGGNTIYF	TGTGCCAGCAGTATAGAGGGGGCAGGTGGAAACACCATATATTTT
TRBD1	NA	TRBV6-5	TRBJ1-2	CASRRQGGYTF	TGTGCCAGCAGGCGACAGGGCGGCTACACCTTC
NA	once	TRBV5-3	TRBJ2-1	CARSPPDRTDNEQFF	TGTGCCAGAAGCCCGCCCGACAGGACCGACAATGAGCAGTTCTTC
TRBD2	NA	TRBV19	TRBJ2-2	CASSIVAGGATGELFF	TGTGCCAGTAGTATAGTGGCGGGAGGTGCCACCGGGGAGCTGTTTTTT
TRBD1	NA	TRBV24-1	TRBJ2-2	CATSKGQGYTGELFF	TGTGCCACCAGTAAGGGACAGGGGTACACCGGGGAGCTGTTTTTT
NA	NA	TRBV6-6	TRBJ1-5	CASSATSGNQPQHF	TGTGCCAGCAGCGCCACATCCGGCAATCAGCCCCAGCATTTT
NA	NA	TRBV4-3	TRBJ2-7	CASSQELLMIGAMSSYEQYF	TGCGCCAGCAGCCAAGAACTTTTAATGATCGGGGCGATGAGCTCCTACGAGCAGTACTTC
NA	NA	TRBV12-3/TRBV12-4	TRBJ1-2	CASSPTGRAGYTF	TGTGCCAGCAGTCCGACGGGACGGGCTGGCTACACCTTC
NA	NA	TRBV4-1	TRBJ1-2	CASSHLFLPANYGYTF	TGCGCCAGCAGCCATCTCTTTTTGCCAGCGAACTATGGCTACACCTTC
TRBD2	once	TRBV2	TRBJ2-7	CASSPQGGSGGMEQYF	TGTGCCAGCAGCCCACAAGGGGGTAGCGGGGGAATGGAGCAGTACTTC
NA	NA	TRBV18	TRBJ2-7	CASSPSRTVFSYEQYF	TGTGCCAGCTCACCATCCCGGACAGTATTTTCCTACGAGCAGTACTTC
TRBD1	NA	TRBV7-9	TRBJ1-4	CASSAGQLNEKLFF	TGTGCCAGCAGCGCGGGACAGCTTAATGAAAAACTGTTTTTT
TRBD2	NA	TRBV4-3	TRBJ2-3	CASSQDLAGGVTDTQYF	TGCGCCAGCAGCCAAGATCTAGCGGGAGGAGTCACAGATACGCAGTATTTT
NA	NA	TRBV2	TRBJ1-5	CASSETRNQPQHF	TGTGCCAGCAGTGAAACAAGGAACCAGCCCCAGCATTTT
NA	NA	TRBV10-3	TRBJ1-5	CAISERGGVNQPQHF	TGTGCCATCAGTGAGCGAGGAGGGGTCAATCAGCCCCAGCATTTT
TRBD2	NA	TRBV6-4	TRBJ2-1	CASSDGAGGLNEQFF	TGTGCCAGCAGTGACGGGGCGGGAGGGCTTAATGAGCAGTTCTTC
NA	NA	TRBV3-1/TRBV3-2	TRBJ1-3	CASRHTSGNTIYF	TGTGCCAGTCGTCACACCTCTGGAAACACCATATATTTT
NA	once	TRBV5-8	TRBJ1-5	CASKPGGKGIYQPQHF	TGTGCCAGCAAACCCGGGGGGAAGGGCATTTATCAGCCCCAGCATTTT
TRBD1	NA	TRBV3-1/TRBV3-2	TRBJ2-7	CASSPTTGTGHEQYF	TGTGCCAGCAGTCCTACGACGGGGACAGGACACGAGCAGTACTTC
TRBD1	NA	TRBV19	TRBJ1-1	CASRNPGQQVKAFF	TGTGCCAGTAGGAACCCGGGACAGCAAGTTAAAGCTTTCTTT
NA	NA	TRBV7-9	TRBJ2-2	CASSLTGSNTGELFF	TGTGCCAGCAGCTTGACCGGGAGTAACACCGGGGAGCTGTTTTTT
TRBD2	NA	TRBV2	TRBJ2-7	CASSEGVSGTYEQYF	TGTGCCAGCAGTGAAGGCGTTAGCGGGACCTACGAGCAGTACTTC
TRBD2	NA	TRBV10-2	TRBJ2-3	CASSDAGGPDTQYF	TGCGCCAGCAGTGATGCGGGAGGGCCAGATACGCAGTATTTT
TRBD2	NA	TRBV19	TRBJ2-1	CASSMSSGYNEQFF	TGTGCCAGTAGTATGTCTAGCGGATACAATGAGCAGTTCTTC
NA	NA	TRBV10-2	TRBJ1-5	CASSDSPFREPRKPQHF	TGCGCCAGCAGTGATTCCCCCTTTCGGGAGCCCCGGAAGCCCCAGCATTTT
NA	NA	TRBV28	TRBJ2-7	CASSLSLGLGSLLYEQYF	TGTGCCAGCAGTTTATCTCTGGGTCTGGGATCTTTACTCTACGAGCAGTACTTC